This passage covers 15 T cell receptor beta chains from one sample sequenced in a study of T cells in localized non-small cell lung cancer. TCRdb keeps only in-frame clones here, not all; method: immunoSEQ multiplex PCR. Among about 48,000 clones listed, 70% to 80% were seen once. Specimen: peripheral blood, collected before any cancer treatment. The receptors originated from a man aged 40-75 years with stage I squamous cell lung carcinoma.

The table lists this clone with a few counts. The chain couples TRBV28 to TRBJ1-5; possibly TRBD1 for D (6 bases). V was shortened by 1 base and J by 1 base, with 11 bases between the two germline ends. The CDR3 spans 16 residues. The germline V gene encodes CDR1 MDHEN and CDR2 SYDVKM. The CDR3 DNA is TGTGCCAGCAGTTTATATCGGCAGGGGAGCAATCAGCCCCAGCATTTT. It codes for CASSLYRQGSNQPQHF.

V and J are TRBV4-3 and TRBJ2-5; TRBD2 agrees at 11 bases. Judging by the DNA end, TRBJ2-7 fits better; the J call may be wrong. The CDR3 sequence is 15 residues long. Germline CDR1 reads LGHNA; CDR2 reads YSLEER. CDR3 residues: CASSQISGGANEQYF. The CDR3 nucleotides read TGCGCCAGCAGCCAAATTAGCGGGGGGGCTAACGAGCAGTACTTC.

The chain has TRBV5-1 and TRBJ1-5; perhaps TRBD1 as D (6 bases). CDR1 is SGHRS, CDR2 YFSETQ, per germline. This CDR3 region has 13 residues. Trimming pared 9 bases from V and 4 bases from J, leaving 14 bases between. The CDR3 bases are TGCGCCACCGTACAGGGATGGAATCAGCCCCAGCATTTT. It translates to CATVQGWNQPQHF. Together with reference TRBV5-1 and TRBJ1-5, the CDR3 gives the full variable domain: KAGVTQTPRYLIKTRGQQVTLSCSPISGHRSVSWYQQTPGQGLQFLFEYFSETQRNKGNFPGRFSGRQFSNSRSEMNVSTLELGDSALYLCATVQGWNQPQHFGDGTRLSIL.

This chain connects TRBV11-2 to TRBJ2-3; D perhaps matches TRBD1 (5 bases). Germline CDR1 is SGHAT and CDR2 is FQNNGV. Trimming removed 0 bases from V and 3 bases from J, with 10 bases in between. This CDR3 is 15 amino acids long. CDR3 DNA: TGTGCCAGCAGCTTAGATTCCACAGGTACAGATACGCAGTATTTT. Translating it yields CASSLDSTGTDTQYF.

The V call is TRBV11-3, the J call TRBJ1-1, with TRBD1 matching 9 bases. CDR1 is SGHNT, CDR2 YENEEA, per germline. The CDR3 length is 16 residues. Trimming took 5 bases from V and 4 from J; bases not matched to a gene: 11. The DNA of the CDR3 is TGTGCCAGCAGCGTGGGACAGGGTAGGTCGTTCACTGAAGCTTTCTTT. It translates to CASSVGQGRSFTEAFF. The full variable domain, completed using reference TRBV11-3 and TRBJ1-1, is EAGVVQSPRYKIIEKKQPVAFWCNPISGHNTLYWYLQNLGQGPELLIRYENEEAVDDSQLPKDRFSAERLKGVDSTLKIQPAELGDSAVYLCASSVGQGRSFTEAFFGQGTRLTVV.

With regard to this clone: This same CDR3 is encoded by further DNA sequences in the sample. V usage is TRBV6-5 and J usage is TRBJ2-5, with 9 bases matching TRBD2. The CDR3 consists of 14 residues. CDR1 and CDR2 from the germline V gene are MNHEY and SVGAGI. J lost 2 bases, V lost 6 bases, and 4 bases had no gene match. The CDR3 sequence: CASRGGGAQETQYF. CDR3 sequence (DNA): TGTGCCAGCAGGGGCGGGGGGGCTCAAGAGACCCAGTACTTC.

DNA of the CDR3: TGTGCCAGCAGTGAAGTGCGGGGCGGCTACACCTTC. It yields the protein CASSEVRGGYTF. This sequence joins TRBV2 and TRBJ1-2, with D tentatively TRBD1 (5 bases). Germline CDR1 SNHLY, CDR2 FYNNEI. The CDR3 sequence is 12 residues long. V lost 1 base and J lost 8, with 8 bases in between.

The genes are TRBV7-2 and TRBJ2-7, with a tentative D call TRBD1 (6 bases). There are 14 residues in the CDR3. From germline, CDR1 is SGHTA and CDR2 FQGNSA. V lost 7 bases to trimming and J lost 6 bases, with 19 bases between them. This CDR3 reads CASTLQGAAREQYF. The CDR3, as DNA: TGTGCCAGCACCCTACAGGGAGCGGCTCGCGAGCAGTACTTC. The full variable domain, its missing parts supplied by reference TRBV7-2 and TRBJ2-7, is GAGVSQSPSNKVTEKGKDVELRCDPISGHTALYWYRQSLGQGLEFLIYFQGNSAPDKSGLPSDRFSAERTGGSVSTLTIQRTQQEDSAVYLCASTLQGAAREQYFGPGTRLTVT.

The rearrangement joins TRBV7-3 to TRBJ1-1, with TRBD1 as a possible D gene (5 bases). Trimming removed 4 bases from V and 0 bases from J, with 15 bases in between. Germline V gene data show CDR1 as SGHTA and CDR2 as FQGTGA. This CDR3 has 16 residues. The CDR3 protein is CASSSSGLGMNTEAFF. The DNA of the CDR3 is TGTGCCAGCAGCTCTTCGGGGCTGGGGATGAACACTGAAGCTTTCTTT.

The chain combines TRBV5-1 with TRBJ2-5, with 8 bases identical to TRBD1. CDR1 is SGHRS, CDR2 YFSETQ, per germline. The CDR3 has 16 amino acids. V was clipped by 0 bases and J by 5 bases; unmatched bases: 9. The CDR3 sequence: CASSLAPRGLGETQYF. The CDR3 DNA sequence: TGCGCCAGCAGCTTGGCACCCAGGGGGCTCGGGGAGACCCAGTACTTC.

The CDR3, as DNA: TGCGCCAGCAGCTTGGCCGGGGCAACTAATGAAAAACTGTTTTTT. It codes for CASSLAGATNEKLFF. The genes are TRBV5-1 and TRBJ1-4; D not certain. CDR1 SGHRS and CDR2 YFSETQ come from the germline V gene. The CDR3 length is 15 residues. V lost 0 bases and J lost 0, with 6 bases in between.

This clone appeared a few times. J is TRBJ1-2 and V is TRBV4-2; D is unclear. The CDR3 length is 13 residues. Trimming removed 0 bases at V and 5 bases at J, with 7 bases between. From germline, CDR1 is LGHNA and CDR2 YNFKEQ. Written as DNA, the CDR3 is TGTGCCAGCAGCCAAGAATCCGGATATGGCTACACCTTC. As protein: CASSQESGYGYTF.

The chain is built from TRBV4-3 and TRBJ1-5; no firm D call. Trimming left V 0 bases short and J 7 bases short, with 13 bases between. This CDR3 is 15 amino acids long. Germline lookup yields CDR1 LGHNA and CDR2 YSLEER. CDR3 in DNA: TGCGCCAGCAGCCAAGATCTAAGGACTTTACAGCCCCAGCATTTT. The encoded protein is CASSQDLRTLQPQHF.

This clone was recorded a few times. This chain connects TRBV5-1 to TRBJ1-3; D gene unclear. The V gene lost 4 bases and the J gene lost 4 bases, with 12 bases spanning the gap. This CDR3 has 14 amino acids. Germline CDR1 and CDR2: SGHRS and YFSETQ. The CDR3 spells CASSREGLGNTIYF. In DNA, the CDR3 is TGCGCCAGCAGCCGAGAAGGGTTGGGAAACACCATATATTTT.

The V call is TRBV4-2, the J call TRBJ2-3; weak D call: TRBD2 (5 bases). Germline CDR1 reads LGHNA; CDR2 reads YNFKEQ. V was pared by 4 bases and J by 1 base, with 12 bases between. The CDR3 runs 15 residues. The CDR3 bases are TGTGCCAGCAGCCGGGGAGAGCGAGGCACAGATACGCAGTATTTT. Encoded protein: CASSRGERGTDTQYF.